This T cell receptor (beta chain) derives from a study of immune evolution from preneoplasia to lung adenocarcinoma. Germline V gene lookup returns CDR1 SGHRS and CDR2 YFSETQ. Trimming took 3 bases from V and 3 from J; bases not matched to a gene: 5. CDR3 length equals 16 residues. Assay used: immunoSEQ multiplex PCR; TCRdb lists only in-frame clones, some missing. Among thousands of clones listed, 83% were seen once. The genes are TRBV5-1 and TRBJ2-1, with TRBD2 matching 11 bases. The sequencing input was FFPE minimally invasive lung adenocarcinoma tissue. The receptor comes from a person between 60 and 69 years old with lung adenocarcinoma. Here the CDR3 reads CASSSTGTSGYNEQFF. CDR3 DNA: TGCGCCAGCAGCTCCACCGGGACTAGCGGCTACAATGAGCAGTTCTTC.